This entry lists 29 T cell receptor beta chains sequenced from one sample in a study of OX40 agonist ivuxolimab in advanced cancers. Generated by immunoSEQ multiplex PCR, the TCRdb table keeps only in-frame clones and is missing some. The sample holds approximately 29,000 clones, 70% to 80% seen once. The sequencing used CD4+ or CD8+ T cells sorted from blood, collected in a trial of the OX40 agonist ivuxolimab. The receptors were sampled from an adult with an advanced solid tumor such as melanoma, head and neck, liver or kidney cancer.

The chain is built from TRBV4-2 and TRBJ1-1; D not resolved. Germline lookup yields CDR1 LGHNA and CDR2 YNFKEQ. V was shortened by 3 bases and J by 5 bases, with 4 bases between the two germline ends. This CDR3 spans 11 amino acids. The CDR3 coding sequence is TGTGCCAGCAGCCAGGGTACTGAAGCTTTCTTT. Amino acid sequence: CASSQGTEAFF.

This clone was observed a handful of times. V usage is TRBV6-5 and J usage is TRBJ2-5; 12 bases match TRBD1. The CDR3 sequence is 15 residues long. Germline CDR1 and CDR2: MNHEY and SVGAGI. Trimming removed 6 bases from V and 4 bases from J; junction bases left unmatched: 6. The CDR3 spells CASRLGQGAGETQYF. The CDR3 DNA sequence: TGTGCCAGCAGATTGGGACAGGGGGCAGGAGAGACCCAGTACTTC.

This CDR3 is CASSPRTSGGWVDTQYF. The CDR3 nucleotides are TGTGCCAGCAGCCCCCGGACTAGCGGGGGTTGGGTAGATACGCAGTATTTT. The chain links TRBV9 to TRBJ2-3; 13 bases match TRBD2. This CDR3 has 17 amino acids. CDR1 and CDR2 (germline): SGDLS, YYNGEE. J gave up 5 bases and V 4 bases, and 10 bases lay outside the gene matches. Supplemented by reference TRBV9 and TRBJ2-3, the full variable domain reads DSGVTQTPKHLITATGQRVTLRCSPRSGDLSVYWYQQSLDQGLQFLIQYYNGEERAKGNILERFSAQQFPDLHSELNLSSLELGDSALYFCASSPRTSGGWVDTQYFGPGTRLTVL.

CDR3 nucleotides: TGTGCCAGCAGTTACGATGCAGGGGGAGACGTTGGCTACACCTTC. Its translation: CASSYDAGGDVGYTF. The chain couples TRBV6-5 to TRBJ1-2; 7 bases map to TRBD1. The CDR3 length is 15 residues. The germline V gene has CDR1 MNHEY and CDR2 SVGAGI. The V and J ends lost 2 bases and 7 bases, in that order; junction bases with no gene match: 10.

The V call is TRBV11-3, the J call TRBJ2-7; tentative D call: TRBD1 (6 bases). The germline gives CDR1 SGHNT, CDR2 YENEEA. Trimming stripped 3 bases from V and 2 bases from J, with 20 bases between. The CDR3 is 17 residues long. The DNA of the CDR3 is TGTGCCAGCAGCTTCCTCACGAGGGGGTTCGAGCCCTACGAGCAGTACTTC. Protein sequence: CASSFLTRGFEPYEQYF.

With regard to this clone: Within the sample, other DNA sequences also encode this same CDR3. V and J are TRBV7-8 and TRBJ2-3; 8 bases are a match to TRBD2. J was trimmed by 2 bases and V by 4 bases; bases with no gene match: 2. The CDR3 loop spans 14 amino acids. Looked up from germline, CDR1 is SGHVS and CDR2 is FQNEAQ. In nucleotides, the CDR3 is TGTGCCAGCAGCTATAGCGGGGTCACAGATACGCAGTATTTT. Protein: CASSYSGVTDTQYF.

The rearrangement uses TRBV21-1 and TRBJ2-2. TRBV21-1 constitutes a pseudogene. The CDR3 covers 17 residues. The CDR3 DNA sequence: TGTGCCAGCAGCAAGCCTCCGGGCCCCTCTGGCCCCGGGGAGCTGTTTTTT. Protein sequence: CASSKPPGPSGPGELFF.

This sequence joins TRBV19 and TRBJ2-7; 8 nucleotides agree with TRBD2. Germline CDR1 and CDR2: LNHDA and SQIVND (reference sequence). After removal of 5 bases from V and 3 bases from J, the junction contained 9 bases not matched to a gene. The CDR3 is made up of 15 amino acids. This chain's CDR3 is CASSVAGGPFYEQYF. The DNA of the CDR3 is TGTGCCAGTAGTGTTGCGGGGGGCCCCTTCTACGAGCAGTACTTC. Full variable domain (outside the CDR3, taken from reference TRBV19 and TRBJ2-7): DGGITQSPKYLFRKEGQNVTLSCEQNLNHDAMYWYRQDPGQGLRLIYYSQIVNDFQKGDIAEGYSVSREKKESFPLTVTSAQKNPTAFYLCASSVAGGPFYEQYFGPGTRLTVT.

This clone was seen a few times. The gene calls are TRBV1 and TRBJ1-1. TRBV1 is a pseudogene. The CDR3 runs to 15 residues. The CDR3 DNA follows: TGCACCAGCAGCCAAGGGGGTGGCTGGGTCACTGAAGCTTTCTTT. Amino acid sequence: CTSSQGGGWVTEAFF.

Within the sample, this clone is medium-sized (0.01 to 0.1%). One junction end does not reproduce the germline sequence, and a read error may be involved. This CDR3 reads CASTVGDISYGYTF. Written as DNA, the CDR3 is TGTGCCAGCACCGTAGGGGACATATCCTATGGCTACACCTTC. The J gene is TRBJ1-2, the V gene TRBV9; the D gene is possibly TRBD1 (6 bases). Germline assignment: CDR1 SGDLS and CDR2 YYNGEE. This CDR3 is built from 14 residues.

This clone was picked up a small number of times. The chain has TRBV27 and TRBJ1-1; possibly TRBD1 for D (6 bases). Germline CDR1 and CDR2: MNHEY and SMNVEV (reference sequence). This CDR3 comprises 13 residues. V shed 6 bases and J shed 1 base, with 9 bases lying between them. The CDR3 sequence: CASSRGQNTEAFF. CDR3 DNA: TGTGCCAGCAGCCGGGGACAGAACACTGAAGCTTTCTTT.

The chain uses TRBV7-8 and TRBJ2-5; 8 nucleotides align to TRBD2. CDR1 is SGHVS, CDR2 FQNEAQ, per germline. The CDR3 loop spans 13 amino acids. V gave up 5 bases and J gave up 7 bases; unmatched junction bases: 6. As DNA, the CDR3 is TGTGCCAGCAGCCGCGGGGGGACGGGGACCCAGTACTTC. Its translation: CASSRGGTGTQYF.

The V and J genes are TRBV6-1 and TRBJ2-7; 10 bases line up with TRBD1. The CDR3 runs 13 residues. Trimming removed 10 bases from V and 5 bases from J; junction bases left unmatched: 8. Germline-derived CDR1 and CDR2 are MNHNS and SASEGT. This CDR3 reads CATLDRGSHEQYF. CDR3 DNA: TGTGCCACCCTGGACAGGGGGTCCCACGAGCAGTACTTC.

The rearrangement links TRBV6-1 to TRBJ2-7, with D possibly matching TRBD2 (6 bases). CDR3 length: 13 residues. V was trimmed by 8 bases and J by 5 bases, leaving 16 bases between them. CDR1 is MNHNS and CDR2 is SASEGT in the germline V gene. The CDR3 reads CASGGLAVNEQYF. CDR3 in DNA: TGTGCCAGCGGGGGACTGGCCGTGAACGAGCAGTACTTC.

This sequence joins TRBV11-1 and TRBJ1-2; 8 bases are shared with TRBD1. The germline V gene encodes CDR1 SGHAT and CDR2 FQDESV (reference sequence). The junction had 11 bases not matched to a gene; V was cut back by 4 bases and J by 1 base. This CDR3 region has 17 residues. CDR3 sequence (DNA): TGTGCCAGCAGCTCCGGACAGGGCGGCCTCCTTAACTATGGCTACACCTTC. Translating it yields CASSSGQGGLLNYGYTF.

V is TRBV27 and J is TRBJ1-1; a possible D gene is TRBD1 (6 bases). The germline V and J ends were trimmed by 1 base and 6 bases, with 12 bases remaining between them. Germline CDR1 reads MNHEY; CDR2 reads SMNVEV (reference sequence). The CDR3 sequence is 14 residues long. DNA of the CDR3: TGTGCCAGCAGTTTATATGGGGGGCCGGCTGAAGCTTTCTTT. Translating it yields CASSLYGGPAEAFF.

The gene calls are TRBV6-8 and TRBJ1-6; D is unresolved. Per germline, CDR1 MNHGY and CDR2 SAAAGT. There are 15 residues in the CDR3. Trimming removed 0 bases from V and 7 bases from J, with 10 bases in between. The CDR3 DNA reads as TGTGCCAGCAGTTACTCATTTGGGGTAAATTCACCCCTCCACTTT. Translation: CASSYSFGVNSPLHF.

A note on this clone: Other DNA variants within this sample encode the same CDR3. The chain uses TRBV6-1 and TRBJ2-1; D ambiguous. The CDR3 has 13 residues. CDR1 and CDR2 from the germline V gene are MNHNS and SASEGT. Trimming cost V 1 base and J 3 bases, with 4 bases left between them. The CDR3, as DNA: TGTGCCAGCAGTGAAGGGCTCTACAATGAGCAGTTCTTC. Translated, it gives CASSEGLYNEQFF.

The chain uses TRBV29-1 and TRBJ1-5, with D possibly matching TRBD1 (5 bases). The CDR3 has 13 residues. V lost 3 bases and J lost 6, with 12 bases in between. The germline CDR1 and CDR2 sequences are SQVTM and ANQGSEA. The CDR3 DNA is TGCAGCGTTGAGCCAGGGTGGGGTCAGCCCCAGCATTTT. Translation gives CSVEPGWGQPQHF.

Relative to its sample, this clone is medium-sized (0.01 to 0.1%). Here the CDR3 reads CATRSRAGGADTQYF. The CDR3 bases are TGTGCCACCCGTTCGCGAGCCGGGGGAGCCGATACGCAGTATTTT. The V call is TRBV19, the J call TRBJ2-3; D might be TRBD2 (6 bases). Trimming removed 10 bases from V and 6 bases from J, with 23 bases in between. Germline CDR1 LNHDA, CDR2 SQIVND (reference sequence). The CDR3 is made up of 15 amino acids.

The chain joins TRBV19 to TRBJ1-6; TRBD1 matches at 12 bases. With 4 bases clipped from V and 10 bases from J, the junction kept 14 bases outside the gene matches. The V gene's germline CDR1 is LNHDA and CDR2 SQIVND (reference sequence). The CDR3 totals 18 residues. The CDR3 sequence: CASSTSGTGGAFWSPLHF. CDR3 bases: TGTGCCAGTAGTACTTCCGGGACAGGGGGCGCGTTTTGGTCACCCCTCCACTTT. The entire variable domain, with the rest obtained from reference TRBV19 and TRBJ1-6, is as follows: DGGITQSPKYLFRKEGQNVTLSCEQNLNHDAMYWYRQDPGQGLRLIYYSQIVNDFQKGDIAEGYSVSREKKESFPLTVTSAQKNPTAFYLCASSTSGTGGAFWSPLHFGNGTRLTVT.

The chain employs TRBV5-4 and TRBJ1-1, with D maybe TRBD1 (6 bases). This CDR3 has 12 amino acids. V shed 4 bases and J shed 8 bases, with 12 bases lying between them. The V gene's germline CDR1 is SGHNT and CDR2 YYREEE (reference sequence). The CDR3 is CASSQGTLEAFF. CDR3 bases: TGTGCCAGCAGCCAAGGGACATTGGAAGCTTTCTTT.

The J gene is TRBJ1-1, the V gene TRBV7-6; no clear D. Deletions cut 3 bases from V and 0 bases from J, with 14 bases between. Germline V CDR1 and CDR2: SGHVS, FNYEAQ. There are 16 residues in the CDR3. Written as DNA, the CDR3 is TGTGCCAGCAGCTTTGGCCAGGAAAACATGAACACTGAAGCTTTCTTT. Its protein is CASSFGQENMNTEAFF.

The J gene is TRBJ1-6, the V gene TRBV11-3; D gene uncertain. Trimming stripped 5 bases from V and 0 bases from J, with 11 bases between. Per the germline V gene, CDR1 is SGHNT and CDR2 is YENEEA. There are 16 residues in the CDR3. CDR3 amino acids: CASSPSRSSYNSPLHF. Here the CDR3 DNA reads TGTGCCAGCAGCCCCTCAAGGAGCTCCTATAATTCACCCCTCCACTTT.

This chain connects TRBV2 to TRBJ2-5, with 9 bases fitting TRBD2. V was pared by 5 bases and J by 12 bases, with 4 bases of the junction left unmatched. The CDR3 loop spans 11 amino acids. Per the germline V gene, CDR1 is SNHLY and CDR2 is FYNNEI. CDR3 in amino acids: CASSMTSGEYF. CDR3 bases: TGTGCCAGCAGTATGACTAGCGGAGAGTACTTC.

CDR3 sequence reads: CASSLGAGFEQYF. The CDR3 DNA follows: TGTGCCAGCAGCTTGGGGGCGGGGTTCGAGCAGTACTTC. This chain connects TRBV5-8 to TRBJ2-7, with D possibly matching TRBD2 (6 bases). CDR1 and CDR2 from the germline V gene are SGHTS and YDEGEE. CDR3 length: 13 residues. V was pared by 0 bases and J by 6 bases, with 10 bases between.

The chain has TRBV9 and TRBJ2-7, with D perhaps TRBD2 (7 bases). Looked up from germline, CDR1 is SGDLS and CDR2 is YYNGEE. The CDR3 loop spans 13 amino acids. The V end was cut by 4 bases, the J end by 6 bases, with 14 bases between. The DNA for the CDR3 is TGTGCCAGCAGCCCAGGGGCGGGGGTCGAGCAGTACTTC. It codes for CASSPGAGVEQYF.

V and J are TRBV9 and TRBJ2-7; D may be TRBD2 (6 bases). The CDR3 is 12 amino acids. V gave up 2 bases and J gave up 6 bases, with 9 bases separating them. CDR1 is SGDLS and CDR2 is YYNGEE in the germline V gene. CDR3 loop: CASSVNGGEQYF. CDR3 coding DNA: TGTGCCAGCAGCGTCAACGGGGGCGAGCAGTACTTC.

This chain links TRBV30 with TRBJ1-1, with D possibly matching TRBD1 (5 bases). The CDR3 is 11 amino acids. With 4 bases removed from V and 3 bases from J, the gap between germline ends came to 6 bases. Germline values: CDR1 GTSNPN, CDR2 SVGIG (reference sequence). The CDR3 bases are TGTGCCTGGACAGGGTACACTGAAGCTTTCTTT. Protein sequence: CAWTGYTEAFF.